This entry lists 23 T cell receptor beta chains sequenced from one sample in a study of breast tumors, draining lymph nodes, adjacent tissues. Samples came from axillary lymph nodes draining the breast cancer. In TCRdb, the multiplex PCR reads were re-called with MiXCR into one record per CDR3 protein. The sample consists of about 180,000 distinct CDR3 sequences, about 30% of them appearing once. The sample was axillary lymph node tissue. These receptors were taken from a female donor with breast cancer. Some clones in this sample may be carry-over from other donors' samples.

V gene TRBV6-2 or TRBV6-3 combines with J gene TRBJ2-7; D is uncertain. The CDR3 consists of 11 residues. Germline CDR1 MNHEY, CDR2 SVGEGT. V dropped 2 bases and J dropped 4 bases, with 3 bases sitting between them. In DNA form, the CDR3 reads TGTGCCAGCAGTTACCAGTACGAGCAGTACTTC. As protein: CASSYQYEQYF.

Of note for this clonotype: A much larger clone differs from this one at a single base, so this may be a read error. CDR3 sequence reads: CVSRMDSGHYEQYF. In DNA form, the CDR3 reads TGTGTCAGCAGGATGGACAGCGGGCACTACGAGCAGTACTTC. The genes are TRBV6-5 and TRBJ2-7; D tentatively fits TRBD1 or TRBD2 (6 bases each). CDR1 is MNHEY and CDR2 is SVGAGI in the germline V gene. The length of the CDR3 is 14 residues.

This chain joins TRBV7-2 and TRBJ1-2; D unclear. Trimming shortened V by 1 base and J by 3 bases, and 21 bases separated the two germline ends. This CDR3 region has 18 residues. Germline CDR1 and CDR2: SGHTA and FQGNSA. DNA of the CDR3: TGTGCCAGCAGCTTAGTCGTAACCCGATGGGGTTTCGACTATGGCTACACCTTC. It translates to CASSLVVTRWGFDYGYTF.

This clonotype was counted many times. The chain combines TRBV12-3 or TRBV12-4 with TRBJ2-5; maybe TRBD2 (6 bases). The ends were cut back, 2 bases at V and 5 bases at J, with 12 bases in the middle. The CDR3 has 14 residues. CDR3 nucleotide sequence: TGTGCCAGCAGTTTAAGGAGGGGACGGGAGACCCAGTACTTC. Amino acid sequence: CASSLRRGRETQYF.

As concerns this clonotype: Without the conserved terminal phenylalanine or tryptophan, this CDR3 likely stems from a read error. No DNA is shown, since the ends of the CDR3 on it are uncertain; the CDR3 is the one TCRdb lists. CDR3 amino acids: CASRKDTTGTG. The gene calls are TRBV19 and TRBJ2-3; the listed D gene, TRBD1, was not tested against the DNA. The germline V gene encodes CDR1 LNHDA and CDR2 SQIVND (reference sequence). Including both end residues, the CDR3 is 11 amino acids long.

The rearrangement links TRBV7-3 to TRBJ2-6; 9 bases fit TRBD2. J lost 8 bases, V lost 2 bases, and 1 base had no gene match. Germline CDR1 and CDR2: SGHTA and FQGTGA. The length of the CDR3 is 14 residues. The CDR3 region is CASSLAGGTNVLTF. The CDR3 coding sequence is TGTGCCAGCAGCTTAGCGGGAGGGACCAACGTCCTGACTTTC.

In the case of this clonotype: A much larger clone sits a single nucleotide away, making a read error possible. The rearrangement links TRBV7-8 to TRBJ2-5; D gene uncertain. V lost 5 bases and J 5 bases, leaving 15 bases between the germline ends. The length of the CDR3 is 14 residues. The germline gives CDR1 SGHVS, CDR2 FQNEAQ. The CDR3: CASSLRSPGETQYF. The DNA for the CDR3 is TGTGCCAGCAGCCTCAGATCCCCTGGGGAGACCCAGTACTTC.

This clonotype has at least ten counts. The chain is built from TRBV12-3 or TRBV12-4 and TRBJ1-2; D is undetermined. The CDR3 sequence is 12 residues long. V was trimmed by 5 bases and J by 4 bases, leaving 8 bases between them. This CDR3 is CASSTDFYGYTF. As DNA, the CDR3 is TGTGCCAGCAGTACGGACTTCTATGGCTACACCTTC.

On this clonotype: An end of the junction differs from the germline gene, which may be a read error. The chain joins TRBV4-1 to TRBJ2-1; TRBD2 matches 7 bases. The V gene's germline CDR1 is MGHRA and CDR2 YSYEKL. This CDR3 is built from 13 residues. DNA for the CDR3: TGCGCCAGCAGCCACGGGGACTACAATGAGCAGTTCTTT. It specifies CASSHGDYNEQFF.

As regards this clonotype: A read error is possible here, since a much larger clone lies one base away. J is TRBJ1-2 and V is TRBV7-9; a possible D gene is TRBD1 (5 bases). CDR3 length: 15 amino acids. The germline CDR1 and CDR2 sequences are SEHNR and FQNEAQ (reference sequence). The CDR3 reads CASSLMGTLADGCTF. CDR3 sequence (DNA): TGTGCCAGCAGCTTAATGGGGACTCTAGCCGATGGCTGCACCTTC.

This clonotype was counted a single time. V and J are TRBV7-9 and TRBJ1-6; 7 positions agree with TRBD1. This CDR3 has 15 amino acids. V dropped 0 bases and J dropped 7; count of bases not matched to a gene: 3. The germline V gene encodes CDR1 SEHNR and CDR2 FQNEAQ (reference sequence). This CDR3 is CASSLATGMNSPLHF. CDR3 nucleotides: TGTGCCAGCAGCTTAGCGACAGGGATGAATTCACCCCTCCACTTT.

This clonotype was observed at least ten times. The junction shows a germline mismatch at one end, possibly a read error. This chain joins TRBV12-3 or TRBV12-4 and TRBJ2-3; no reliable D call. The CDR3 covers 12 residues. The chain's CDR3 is CASSLGTDTQYF. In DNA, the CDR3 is TGTGCCAGCAGCTTAGGCACAGATACGCAGTATTTT.

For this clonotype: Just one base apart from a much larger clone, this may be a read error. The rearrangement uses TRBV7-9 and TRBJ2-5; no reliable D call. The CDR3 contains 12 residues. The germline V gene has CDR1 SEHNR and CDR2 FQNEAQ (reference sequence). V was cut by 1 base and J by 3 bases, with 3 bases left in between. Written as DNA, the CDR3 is TGTGCCAGCAGCTTAGAGGAAGAGACCCAGTACTTC. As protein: CASSLEEETQYF.

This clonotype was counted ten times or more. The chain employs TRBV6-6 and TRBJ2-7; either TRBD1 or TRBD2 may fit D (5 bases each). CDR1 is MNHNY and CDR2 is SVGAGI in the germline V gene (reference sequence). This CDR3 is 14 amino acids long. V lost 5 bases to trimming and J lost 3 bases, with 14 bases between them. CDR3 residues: CASSHPGPNYEQYF. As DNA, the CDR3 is TGTGCCAGCAGTCACCCGGGACCAAACTACGAGCAGTACTTC.

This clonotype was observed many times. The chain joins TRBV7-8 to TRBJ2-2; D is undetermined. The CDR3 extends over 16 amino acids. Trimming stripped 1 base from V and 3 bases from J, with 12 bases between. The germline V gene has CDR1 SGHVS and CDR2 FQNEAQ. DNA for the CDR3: TGTGCCAGCAGCTTAGTCCCGAAAGTGGACACCGGGGAGCTGTTTTTT. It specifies CASSLVPKVDTGELFF.

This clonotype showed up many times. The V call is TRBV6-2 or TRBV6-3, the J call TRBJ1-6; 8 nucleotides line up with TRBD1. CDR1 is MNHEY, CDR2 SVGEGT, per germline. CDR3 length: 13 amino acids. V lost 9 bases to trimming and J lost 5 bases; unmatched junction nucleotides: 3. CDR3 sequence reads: CASSDRDNSPLHF. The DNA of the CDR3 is TGTGCCAGTTCGGACAGGGATAATTCACCCCTCCACTTT.

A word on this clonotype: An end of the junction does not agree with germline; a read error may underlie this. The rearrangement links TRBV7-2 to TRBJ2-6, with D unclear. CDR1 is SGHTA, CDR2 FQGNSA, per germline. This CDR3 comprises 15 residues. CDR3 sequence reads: CASSFPRSGSNVLTF. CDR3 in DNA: TGTGCCAGCAGCTTCCCCCGGTCTGGGTCCAACGTCCTGACTTTC.

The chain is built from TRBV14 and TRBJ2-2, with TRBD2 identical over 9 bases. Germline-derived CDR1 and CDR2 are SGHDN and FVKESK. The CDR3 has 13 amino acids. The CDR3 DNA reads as TGTGCTAGTAGCGGGGGGAACACCGGGGAGCTGTTTTTT. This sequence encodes CASSGGNTGELFF.

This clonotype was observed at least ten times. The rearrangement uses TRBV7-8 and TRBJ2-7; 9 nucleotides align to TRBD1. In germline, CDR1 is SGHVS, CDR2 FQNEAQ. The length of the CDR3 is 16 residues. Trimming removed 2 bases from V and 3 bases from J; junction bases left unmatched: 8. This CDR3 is CASSLLGQGSVYEQYF. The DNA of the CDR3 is TGTGCCAGCAGCTTACTGGGACAGGGCAGCGTCTACGAGCAGTACTTC.

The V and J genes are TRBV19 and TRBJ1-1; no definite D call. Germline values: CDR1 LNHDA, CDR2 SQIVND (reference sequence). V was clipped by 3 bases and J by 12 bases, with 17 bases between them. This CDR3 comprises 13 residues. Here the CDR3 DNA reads TGTGCCAGTAGTATCAACGGGGTACAACGAACTTTCTTT. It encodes CASSINGVQRTFF. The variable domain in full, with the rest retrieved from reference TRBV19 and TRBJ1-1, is DGGITQSPKYLFRKEGQNVTLSCEQNLNHDAMYWYRQDPGQGLRLIYYSQIVNDFQKGDIAEGYSVSREKKESFPLTVTSAQKNPTAFYLCASSINGVQRTFFGQGTRLTVV.

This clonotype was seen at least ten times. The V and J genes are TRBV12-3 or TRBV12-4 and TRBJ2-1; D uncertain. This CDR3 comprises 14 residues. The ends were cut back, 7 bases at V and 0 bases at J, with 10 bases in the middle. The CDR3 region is CASTPRSSYNEQFF. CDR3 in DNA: TGTGCCAGCACCCCGAGGAGCTCCTACAATGAGCAGTTCTTC.

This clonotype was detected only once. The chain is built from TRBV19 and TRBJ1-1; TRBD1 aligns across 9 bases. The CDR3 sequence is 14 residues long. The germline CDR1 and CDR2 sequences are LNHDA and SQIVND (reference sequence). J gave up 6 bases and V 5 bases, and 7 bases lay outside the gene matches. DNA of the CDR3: TGTGCCAGTAGTCCCGGGACAGGGTTCGCTGAAGCTTTCTTT. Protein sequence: CASSPGTGFAEAFF.

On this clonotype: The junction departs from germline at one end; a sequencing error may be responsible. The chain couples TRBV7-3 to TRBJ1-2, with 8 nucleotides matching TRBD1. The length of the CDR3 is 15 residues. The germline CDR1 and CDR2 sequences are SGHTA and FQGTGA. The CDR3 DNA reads TGTGCCAGCAGCTTATTGCCAGGGGGCAACTATGGCTACCCCTTC. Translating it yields CASSLLPGGNYGYPF.